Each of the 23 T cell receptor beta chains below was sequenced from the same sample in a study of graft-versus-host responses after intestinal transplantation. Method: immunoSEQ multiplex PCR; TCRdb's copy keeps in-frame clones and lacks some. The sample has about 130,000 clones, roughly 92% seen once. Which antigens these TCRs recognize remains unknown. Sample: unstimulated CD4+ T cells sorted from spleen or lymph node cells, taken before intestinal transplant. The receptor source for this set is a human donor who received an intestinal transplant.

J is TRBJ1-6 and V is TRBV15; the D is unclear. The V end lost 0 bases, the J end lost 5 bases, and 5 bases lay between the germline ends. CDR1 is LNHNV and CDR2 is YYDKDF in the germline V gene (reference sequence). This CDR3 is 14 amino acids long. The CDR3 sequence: CATSRDWDNSPLHF. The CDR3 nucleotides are TGTGCCACCAGCAGAGACTGGGATAATTCACCCCTCCACTTT.

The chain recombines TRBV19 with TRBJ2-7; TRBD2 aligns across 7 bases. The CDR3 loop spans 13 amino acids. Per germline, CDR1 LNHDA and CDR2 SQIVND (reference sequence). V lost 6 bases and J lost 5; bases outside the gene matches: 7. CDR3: CASRAGGGNEQYF. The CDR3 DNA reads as TGTGCCAGTAGGGCCGGGGGAGGGAACGAGCAGTACTTC.

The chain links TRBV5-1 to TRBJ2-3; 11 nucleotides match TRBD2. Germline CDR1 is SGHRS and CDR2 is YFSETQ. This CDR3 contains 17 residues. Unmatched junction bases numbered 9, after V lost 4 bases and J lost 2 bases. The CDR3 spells CASSGGLAGGLTDTQYF. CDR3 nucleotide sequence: TGCGCCAGCAGCGGTGGGCTAGCGGGGGGCCTCACAGATACGCAGTATTTT.

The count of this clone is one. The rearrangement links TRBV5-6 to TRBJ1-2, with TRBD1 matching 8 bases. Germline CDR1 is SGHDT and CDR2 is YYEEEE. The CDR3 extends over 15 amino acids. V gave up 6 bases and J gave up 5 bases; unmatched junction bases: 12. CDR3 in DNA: TGTGCCAGCATAGTTTCCGGGACAGGACCTTATGGCTACACCTTC. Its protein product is CASIVSGTGPYGYTF.

The CDR3 region is CASSQDKTSGSSYNEQFF. As DNA, the CDR3 is TGCGCCAGCAGCCAAGATAAGACTAGCGGGAGCTCCTACAATGAGCAGTTCTTC. V gene TRBV4-1 combines with J gene TRBJ2-1, with 12 bases identical to TRBD2. The germline V gene has CDR1 MGHRA and CDR2 YSYEKL. The CDR3 is 18 residues long. The ends lost 0 bases at V and 0 bases at J; junction bases unmatched: 3.

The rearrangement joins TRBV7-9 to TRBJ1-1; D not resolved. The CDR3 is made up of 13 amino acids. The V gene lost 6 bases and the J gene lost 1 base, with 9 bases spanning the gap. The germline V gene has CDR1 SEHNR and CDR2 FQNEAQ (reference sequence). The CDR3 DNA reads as TGTGCCAGCAGTAAGGACGGGAACACTGAAGCTTTCTTT. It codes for CASSKDGNTEAFF.

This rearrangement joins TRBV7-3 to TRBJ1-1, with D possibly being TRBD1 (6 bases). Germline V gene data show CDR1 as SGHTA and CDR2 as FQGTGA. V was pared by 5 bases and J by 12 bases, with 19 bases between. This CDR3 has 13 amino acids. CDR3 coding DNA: TGTGCCAGCAGCATCGATTTACAGGGAGCTACTTTCTTT. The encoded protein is CASSIDLQGATFF.

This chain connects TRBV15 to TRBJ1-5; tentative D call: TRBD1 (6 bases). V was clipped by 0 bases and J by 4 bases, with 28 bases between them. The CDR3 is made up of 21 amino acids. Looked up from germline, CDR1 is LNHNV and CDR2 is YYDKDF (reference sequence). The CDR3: CATSRDGFRGQTSPGNQPQHF. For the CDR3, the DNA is TGTGCCACCAGCAGAGATGGGTTTCGGGGGCAGACTTCCCCAGGTAATCAGCCCCAGCATTTT.

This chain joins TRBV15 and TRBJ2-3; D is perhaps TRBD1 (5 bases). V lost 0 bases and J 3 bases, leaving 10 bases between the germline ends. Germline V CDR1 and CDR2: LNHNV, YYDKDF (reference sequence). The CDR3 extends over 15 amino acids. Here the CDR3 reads CATSRDKGLTDTQYF. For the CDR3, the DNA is TGTGCCACCAGCAGAGATAAGGGGTTGACAGATACGCAGTATTTT.

The CDR3 protein is CASSALGETQYF. The CDR3 coding sequence is TGTGCCAGCAGCGCCTTGGGAGAGACCCAGTACTTC. The rearrangement joins TRBV5-5 to TRBJ2-5; D not certain. CDR3 size: 12 residues. CDR1 is SGHKS, CDR2 YYEKEE, per germline (reference sequence). V lost 4 bases, J lost 4 bases, and 8 bases lay in between.

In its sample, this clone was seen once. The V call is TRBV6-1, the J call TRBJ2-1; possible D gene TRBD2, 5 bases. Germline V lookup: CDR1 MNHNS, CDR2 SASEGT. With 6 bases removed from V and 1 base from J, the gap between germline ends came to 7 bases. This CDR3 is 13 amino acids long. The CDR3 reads CASREGSYNEQFF. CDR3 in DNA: TGTGCCAGCAGAGAGGGTTCCTACAATGAGCAGTTCTTC.

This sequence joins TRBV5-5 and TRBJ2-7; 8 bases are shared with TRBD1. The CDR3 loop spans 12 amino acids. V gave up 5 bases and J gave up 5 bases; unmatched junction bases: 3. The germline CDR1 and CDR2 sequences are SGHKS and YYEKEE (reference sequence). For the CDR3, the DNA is TGTGCCAGCAGTTTGACAGGGGACGAGCAGTACTTC. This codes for CASSLTGDEQYF.

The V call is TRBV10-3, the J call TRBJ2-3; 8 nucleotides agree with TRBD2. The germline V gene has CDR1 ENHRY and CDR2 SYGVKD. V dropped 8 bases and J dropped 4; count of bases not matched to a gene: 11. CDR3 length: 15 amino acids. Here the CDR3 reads CAIGTRGTTSDTQYF. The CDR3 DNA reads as TGTGCCATCGGGACTAGAGGAACTACCTCAGATACGCAGTATTTT.

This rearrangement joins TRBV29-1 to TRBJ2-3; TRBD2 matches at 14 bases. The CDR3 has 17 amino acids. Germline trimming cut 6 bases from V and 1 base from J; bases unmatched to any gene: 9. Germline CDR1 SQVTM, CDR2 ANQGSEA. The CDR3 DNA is TGCAGCGTGGGGGGGACTAGCGGGGGCCCGCGCACAGATACGCAGTATTTT. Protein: CSVGGTSGGPRTDTQYF.

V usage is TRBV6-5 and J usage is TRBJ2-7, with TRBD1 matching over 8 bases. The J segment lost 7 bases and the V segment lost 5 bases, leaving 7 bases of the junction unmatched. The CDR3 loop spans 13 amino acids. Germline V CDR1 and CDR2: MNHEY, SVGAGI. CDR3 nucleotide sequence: TGTGCCAGCAGTCTTCAGGGGGCGGGGGAGCAGTACTTC. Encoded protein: CASSLQGAGEQYF.

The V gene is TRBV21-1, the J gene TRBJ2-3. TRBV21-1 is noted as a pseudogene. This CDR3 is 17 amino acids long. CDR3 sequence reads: CASSKGPEEEGTDTQYF. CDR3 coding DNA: TGTGCCAGCAGCAAAGGCCCGGAAGAAGAAGGGACAGATACGCAGTATTTT.

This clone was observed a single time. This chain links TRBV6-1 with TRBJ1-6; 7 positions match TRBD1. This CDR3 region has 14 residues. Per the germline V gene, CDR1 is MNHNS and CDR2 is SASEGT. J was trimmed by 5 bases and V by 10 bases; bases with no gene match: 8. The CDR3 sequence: CANSKGTDNSPLHF. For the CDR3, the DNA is TGTGCCAACAGCAAGGGGACAGATAATTCACCCCTCCACTTT.

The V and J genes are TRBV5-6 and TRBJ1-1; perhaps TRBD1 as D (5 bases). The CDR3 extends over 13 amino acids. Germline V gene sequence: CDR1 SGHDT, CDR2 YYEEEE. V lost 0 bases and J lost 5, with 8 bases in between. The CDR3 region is CASSLGQLTEAFF. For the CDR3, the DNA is TGTGCCAGCAGCTTGGGACAGCTGACTGAAGCTTTCTTT.

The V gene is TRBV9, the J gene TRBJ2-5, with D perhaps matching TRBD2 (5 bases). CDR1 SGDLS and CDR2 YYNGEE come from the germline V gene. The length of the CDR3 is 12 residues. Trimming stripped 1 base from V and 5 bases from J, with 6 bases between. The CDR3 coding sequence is TGTGCCAGCAGCGTAAGGGAGGAGACCCAGTACTTC. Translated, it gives CASSVREETQYF.

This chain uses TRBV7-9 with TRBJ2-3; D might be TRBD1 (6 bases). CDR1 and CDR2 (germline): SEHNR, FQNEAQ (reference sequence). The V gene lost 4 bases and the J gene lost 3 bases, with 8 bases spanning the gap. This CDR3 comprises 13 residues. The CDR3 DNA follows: TGTGCCAGCAGCTCTCAGGGGACAGATACGCAGTATTTT. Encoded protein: CASSSQGTDTQYF.

Here the CDR3 DNA reads TGCGCCAGCAGCGCAGGGACCGCACTGGAAAAACTGTTTTTT. Protein sequence: CASSAGTALEKLFF. V usage is TRBV5-1 and J usage is TRBJ1-4; TRBD1 might be the D (5 bases). V was shortened by 4 bases and J by 8 bases, with 15 bases between the two germline ends. Germline V CDR1 and CDR2: SGHRS, YFSETQ. CDR3 length: 14 residues.

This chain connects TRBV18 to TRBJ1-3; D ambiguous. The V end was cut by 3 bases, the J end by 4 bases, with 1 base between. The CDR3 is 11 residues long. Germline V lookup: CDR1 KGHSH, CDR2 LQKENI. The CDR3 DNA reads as TGTGCCAGCTCACCGGGAAACACCATATATTTT. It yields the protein CASSPGNTIYF.

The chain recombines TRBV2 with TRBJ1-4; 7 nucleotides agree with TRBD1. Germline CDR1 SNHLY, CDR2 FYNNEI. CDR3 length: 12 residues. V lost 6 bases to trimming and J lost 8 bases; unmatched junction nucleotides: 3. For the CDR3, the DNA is TGTGCCAGCAGGGGGGACAGCGAAAAACTGTTTTTT. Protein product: CASRGDSEKLFF.